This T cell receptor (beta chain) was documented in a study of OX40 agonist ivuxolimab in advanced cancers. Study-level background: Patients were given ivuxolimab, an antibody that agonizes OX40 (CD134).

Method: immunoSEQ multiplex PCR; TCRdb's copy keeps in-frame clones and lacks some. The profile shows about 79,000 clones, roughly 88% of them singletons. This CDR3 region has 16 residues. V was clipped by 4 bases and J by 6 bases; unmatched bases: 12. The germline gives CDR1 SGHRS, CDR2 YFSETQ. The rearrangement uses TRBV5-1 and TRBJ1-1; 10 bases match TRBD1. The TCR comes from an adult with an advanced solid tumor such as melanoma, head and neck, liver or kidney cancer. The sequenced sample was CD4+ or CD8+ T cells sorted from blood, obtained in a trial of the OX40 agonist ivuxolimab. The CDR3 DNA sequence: TGCGCCAGCAGCGCTACTGGACAGGGGGTTGCCGCTGAAGCTTTCTTT. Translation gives CASSATGQGVAAEAFF.